The 21 T cell receptor beta chains listed next were all sequenced from one sample in a study of cytomegalovirus exposure and HLA in healthy donors. PCR used 60 Vbeta primers and 13 Jbeta primers. Clones were sequenced by immunoSEQ multiplex PCR, and TCRdb holds only the in-frame ones, with some missing. This sample yields some 100,000 clones, of which approximately 75% are seen a single time; 14% belongs to the top ten. The material sequenced was PBMCs. The origin of the receptors is an older woman in good health and CMV-seropositive.

The rearrangement joins TRBV7-2 to TRBJ2-1, with 7 nucleotides matching TRBD1. This CDR3 spans 18 amino acids. CDR1 and CDR2 (germline): SGHTA, FQGNSA. V was clipped by 4 bases and J by 7 bases; unmatched bases: 19. CDR3 sequence: CASSSRYRTGPQPNEQFF. In DNA, the CDR3 is TGTGCCAGCAGCTCGCGATACCGGACAGGCCCGCAACCGAATGAGCAGTTCTTC. Complete variable domain (other parts from reference TRBV7-2 and TRBJ2-1): GAGVSQSPSNKVTEKGKDVELRCDPISGHTALYWYRQSLGQGLEFLIYFQGNSAPDKSGLPSDRFSAERTGGSVSTLTIQRTQQEDSAVYLCASSSRYRTGPQPNEQFFGPGTRLTVL.

V usage is TRBV21-1 and J usage is TRBJ2-1; no check of the table's D call, TRBD2, against the DNA was made. TRBV21-1 is a recognized pseudogene. The length of the CDR3 is 17 residues. The CDR3 sequence: CASRRREAPRDYNEQFF. DNA of the CDR3: TGTGCCAGCAGAAGGCGGGAGGCACCTCGGGATTACAATGAGCAGTTCTTC.

This clone occurred a few times. V and J are TRBV18 and TRBJ2-7, with D possibly being TRBD2 (6 bases). This CDR3 is 14 amino acids long. From germline, CDR1 is KGHSH and CDR2 LQKENI. The V end was cut by 3 bases, the J end by 0 bases, with 9 bases between. The CDR3 DNA follows: TGTGCCAGCTCACCGGAGGGAGTCTCCTACGAGCAGTACTTC. It translates to CASSPEGVSYEQYF.

The chain employs TRBV7-2 and TRBJ1-5; 7 nucleotides match TRBD1. The CDR3 has 14 residues. CDR1 and CDR2 from the germline V gene are SGHTA and FQGNSA. V lost 1 base, J lost 7 bases, and 4 bases stayed unmatched. The CDR3 DNA reads TGTGCCAGCAGCTTAGGCAGGGGGAGGCAGCCCCAGCATTTT. Its translation: CASSLGRGRQPQHF.

This chain links TRBV28 with TRBJ2-1, with TRBD2 as a possible D gene (6 bases). Germline V gene lookup returns CDR1 MDHEN and CDR2 SYDVKM. V shed 9 bases and J shed 5 bases, with 20 bases lying between them. The CDR3 is made up of 15 amino acids. This CDR3 is CASSRGSTGDNEQFF. The CDR3 bases are TGTGCCAGTAGTCGGGGGAGCACCGGGGACAATGAGCAGTTCTTC.

The rearrangement joins TRBV9 to TRBJ2-7, with 11 bases that match TRBD1. The trim removed 0 bases at V and 4 bases at J, leaving 3 bases unmatched. The CDR3 runs 15 residues. CDR1 and CDR2 from the germline V gene are SGDLS and YYNGEE. Here the CDR3 reads CASSVGGQGAYEQYF. The CDR3 nucleotides are TGTGCCAGCAGCGTAGGAGGACAGGGGGCTTACGAGCAGTACTTC.

The rearrangement joins TRBV7-3 to TRBJ2-1; D might be TRBD1 (6 bases). The length of the CDR3 is 13 residues. The V end lost 5 bases, the J end lost 9 bases, and 14 bases lay between the germline ends. Germline V gene sequence: CDR1 SGHTA, CDR2 FQGTGA. The CDR3 here is CASSPTGFSEQFF. CDR3 coding DNA: TGTGCCAGCAGCCCAACAGGGTTTAGTGAGCAGTTCTTC.

This clone was detected only a few times. The rearrangement links TRBV5-1 to TRBJ2-1, with 13 bases matching TRBD2. Germline V gene lookup returns CDR1 SGHRS and CDR2 YFSETQ. The CDR3 spans 17 residues. The junction had 8 bases not matched to a gene; V was cut back by 4 bases and J by 4 bases. This CDR3 reads CASSLSLTSGRYNEQFF. The CDR3 coding sequence is TGCGCCAGCAGCCTCTCCCTGACTAGCGGGAGGTACAATGAGCAGTTCTTC.

This clone was recorded once. The chain has TRBV2 and TRBJ2-7; TRBD1 might be the D (6 bases). Germline assignment: CDR1 SNHLY and CDR2 FYNNEI. This CDR3 spans 13 amino acids. Trimming shortened V by 4 bases and J by 4 bases, and 11 bases separated the two germline ends. The CDR3 here is CASSVGHLYEQYF. CDR3 in DNA: TGTGCCAGCAGTGTGGGACACCTATACGAGCAGTACTTC.

The chain has TRBV5-1 and TRBJ2-7; TRBD1 agrees at 11 bases. The trim removed 4 bases at V and 2 bases at J, leaving 2 bases unmatched. The CDR3 is made up of 14 amino acids. Germline V lookup: CDR1 SGHRS, CDR2 YFSETQ. CDR3 amino acids: CASSPGQGAYEQYF. CDR3 coding DNA: TGCGCCAGCAGCCCGGGACAGGGGGCCTACGAGCAGTACTTC.

CDR3 in DNA: TGTGCCAGCAGCTCCAGGGGACTAGCGGGAGACACCGGGGAGCTGTTTTTT. This codes for CASSSRGLAGDTGELFF. This sequence joins TRBV7-9 and TRBJ2-2; 14 bases agree with TRBD2. The V segment lost 4 bases and the J segment 3 bases; nucleotides outside the gene matches: 4. This CDR3 has 17 amino acids. Germline V gene lookup returns CDR1 SEHNR and CDR2 FQNEAQ (reference sequence).

The count of this clone is one. This sequence joins TRBV28 and TRBJ1-5; TRBD1 agrees at 8 bases. Germline V CDR1 and CDR2: MDHEN, SYDVKM. Losses at the gene ends were 10 bases for V and 4 bases for J; bases not matched to a gene: 3. CDR3 length: 12 amino acids. For the CDR3, the DNA is TGTGCCACCTGGACAGGGAATCAGCCCCAGCATTTT. Translating gives CATWTGNQPQHF.

This clone appeared once. The chain carries TRBV25-1 and TRBJ1-5, with 9 bases matching TRBD1. Trimming took 3 bases from V and 2 from J; bases not matched to a gene: 2. This CDR3 region has 15 residues. CDR1 and CDR2 from the germline V gene are MGHDK and SYGVNS. The CDR3 coding sequence is TGTGCCAGCAGTGAGGGGGACAGGGGCAATCAGCCCCAGCATTTT. Its translation is CASSEGDRGNQPQHF.

The chain couples TRBV10-3 to TRBJ2-7; perhaps TRBD2 as D (6 bases). This CDR3 contains 14 residues. Trimming shortened V by 4 bases and J by 0 bases, and 10 bases separated the two germline ends. The V gene's germline CDR1 is ENHRY and CDR2 SYGVKD. In DNA, the CDR3 is TGTGCCATCAGTGGTAGCGGAGCCTCCTACGAGCAGTACTTC. Amino acid sequence: CAISGSGASYEQYF.

The CDR3 protein is CASSSLVSLLTDTQYF. CDR3 nucleotide sequence: TGTGCCAGCAGTTCTCTCGTGAGCCTGCTCACAGATACGCAGTATTTT. V gene TRBV28 combines with J gene TRBJ2-3; D call uncertain. CDR3 size: 16 residues. V was clipped by 4 bases and J by 2 bases, with 16 bases between them. Germline CDR1 and CDR2: MDHEN and SYDVKM. Drawing the rest from reference TRBV28 and TRBJ2-3, the complete variable domain is DVKVTQSSRYLVKRTGEKVFLECVQDMDHENMFWYRQDPGLGLRLIYFSYDVKMKEKGDIPEGYSVSREKKERFSLILESASTNQTSMYLCASSSLVSLLTDTQYFGPGTRLTVL.

The chain uses TRBV5-1 and TRBJ2-2; 7 nucleotides align to TRBD1. CDR3 size: 15 residues. Germline CDR1 SGHRS, CDR2 YFSETQ. Trimming at V came to 3 bases and at J to 0 bases, leaving 2 bases not matched to a gene. CDR3 nucleotides: TGCGCCAGCAGCTCCGGGACAGCGAACACCGGGGAGCTGTTTTTT. Translating gives CASSSGTANTGELFF.

This clone has only a few counts. The genes are TRBV28 and TRBJ2-5; perhaps TRBD1 as D (6 bases). The CDR3 extends over 14 amino acids. From germline, CDR1 is MDHEN and CDR2 SYDVKM. Trimming shortened V by 3 bases and J by 5 bases, and 13 bases separated the two germline ends. The CDR3 loop is CASSLQGSTETQYF. In nucleotides, the CDR3 is TGTGCCAGCAGTTTGCAGGGGAGTACGGAGACCCAGTACTTC.

The chain joins TRBV11-2 to TRBJ2-7; no clear D gene. The CDR3 has 13 amino acids. The V gene lost 3 bases and the J gene lost 5 bases, with 11 bases spanning the gap. Germline assignment: CDR1 SGHAT and CDR2 FQNNGV. The CDR3, as DNA: TGTGCCAGCAGCTTTACCCCGGCGGACGAGCAGTACTTC. This gives the protein CASSFTPADEQYF.

This chain uses TRBV5-6 with TRBJ2-5, with 9 bases fitting TRBD1. Trimming at V came to 1 base and at J to 7 bases, leaving 5 bases not matched to a gene. Germline V gene sequence: CDR1 SGHDT, CDR2 YYEEEE. The CDR3 is 14 amino acids. The CDR3 nucleotides read TGTGCCAGCAGCTTGCCGGGACAGGGACGGACCCAGTACTTC. It encodes CASSLPGQGRTQYF. Filled out from reference TRBV5-6 and TRBJ2-5, the complete variable domain reads DAGVTQSPTHLIKTRGQQVTLRCSPKSGHDTVSWYQQALGQGPQFIFQYYEEEERQRGNFPDRFSGHQFPNYSSELNVNALLLGDSALYLCASSLPGQGRTQYFGPGTRLLVL.

The rearrangement joins TRBV10-3 to TRBJ2-7; D possibly corresponds to TRBD1 (5 bases). This CDR3 region has 13 residues. The V and J ends lost 7 bases and 1 base respectively, with 11 bases between them. Germline CDR1 is ENHRY and CDR2 is SYGVKD. This CDR3 reads CAITGSGSYEQYF. In DNA form, the CDR3 reads TGTGCCATCACAGGGTCCGGGTCCTACGAGCAGTACTTC.

The chain employs TRBV19 and TRBJ1-5; 9 bases are a match to TRBD1. The V segment lost 8 bases and the J segment 3 bases; nucleotides outside the gene matches: 8. This CDR3 has 15 residues. The germline V gene has CDR1 LNHDA and CDR2 SQIVND (reference sequence). In nucleotides, the CDR3 is TGTGCCAGTGGGCCGGACAGGGGCCTCAATCAGCCCCAGCATTTT. Its translation is CASGPDRGLNQPQHF. Full variable domain (rest looked up from reference TRBV19 and TRBJ1-5): DGGITQSPKYLFRKEGQNVTLSCEQNLNHDAMYWYRQDPGQGLRLIYYSQIVNDFQKGDIAEGYSVSREKKESFPLTVTSAQKNPTAFYLCASGPDRGLNQPQHFGDGTRLSIL.